The entry below gives a single T cell receptor (beta chain) sequence along with its context. What it binds is unknown. The sample originates from a study of shared clonotypes between healthy human individuals. Study-wide background: A couple of female and a few male donors aged 18 to 49 were enrolled. Study-wide points: What limited the represented genetic and exposure-history diversity was the small number of donors. Clonotype sharing among donors was thought likely to change with sequencing depth.

The study drew all its donors from Caucasian adults living in Nashville, Tennessee. Clones were sequenced by immunoSEQ multiplex PCR, and TCRdb holds only the in-frame ones, with some missing. The sample has 470,000 or so clones, roughly 80% seen once; the top ten hold 12%. Deletions cut 7 bases from V and 0 bases from J, with 10 bases between. This CDR3 has 15 residues. Germline CDR1 LNHDA, CDR2 SQIVND (reference sequence). The clonotype originates from a woman aged 40 to 49 in good health. Some clones in this sample may be carry-over from other donors' samples. The V call is TRBV19, the J call TRBJ1-6; tentative D call: TRBD1 (6 bases). Sequencing input: PBMCs. CDR3 coding DNA: TGTGCCAGTACCCCGGACAGCTCCTATAATTCACCCCTCCACTTT. This encodes CASTPDSSYNSPLHF.